This T cell receptor beta chain was retrieved from a study of kidney transplant recipient with SARS-CoV-2 infection. For this clonotype: A single base separates this from a much larger clone, so it may be a read error.

Each CDR3 protein is one row after TCRdb ran MiXCR on the reads. The table includes about 250,000 distinct CDR3 sequences, less than 35% detected once. The J segment lost 13 bases and the V segment lost 3 bases, leaving 15 bases of the junction unmatched. CDR3 length: 15 amino acids. Germline CDR1 and CDR2: SQVTM and ANQGSEA. The V and J genes are TRBV29-1 and TRBJ2-4; TRBD1 matches 10 bases. Sequences were derived from a blood sample, sampled at baseline and between days 110 and 120 from a kidney transplant recipient. This clonotype was obtained from a male patient in his 30s who had COVID-19 and was a kidney transplant recipient. Some T cells could come from the graft donor. The CDR3 loop is CSVEVHATGGYKQYF. In nucleotides, the CDR3 is TGCAGCGTTGAGGTCCACGCGACAGGGGGCTACAAGCAGTACTTC.